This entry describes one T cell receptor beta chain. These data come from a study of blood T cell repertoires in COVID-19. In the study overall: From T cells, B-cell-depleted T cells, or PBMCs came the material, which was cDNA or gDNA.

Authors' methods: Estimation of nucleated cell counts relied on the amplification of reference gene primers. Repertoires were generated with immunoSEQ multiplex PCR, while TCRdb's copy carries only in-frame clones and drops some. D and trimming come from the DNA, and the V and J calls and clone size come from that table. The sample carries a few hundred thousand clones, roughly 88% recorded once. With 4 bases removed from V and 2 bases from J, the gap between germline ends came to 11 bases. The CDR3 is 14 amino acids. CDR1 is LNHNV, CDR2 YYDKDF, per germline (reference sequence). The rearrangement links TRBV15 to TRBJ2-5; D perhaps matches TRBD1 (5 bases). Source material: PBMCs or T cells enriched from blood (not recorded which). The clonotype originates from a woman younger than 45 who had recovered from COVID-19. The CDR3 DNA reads TGTGCCACCAGCAAGCAGGGCCTACAAGAGACCCAGTACTTC. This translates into CATSKQGLQETQYF.